A single sample is the source of the 14 T cell receptor beta chains below, sequenced in a study of T cells in Graves' hyperthyroidism and ophthalmopathy. TCR beta CDR3 region amplification was performed from RNA transcripts. TCR CDR3 regions were first amplified by RT-PCR with HTBI primers. TCRdb independently ran MiXCR on the multiplex PCR reads; one entry per CDR3 protein. The sample has about 690,000 distinct CDR3 sequences; 15% to 20% are singletons. Input material: blood. The receptors come from a man aged 45-65 years with Graves' hyperthyroidism.

The chain joins TRBV9 to TRBJ1-3; no clear D gene. V was shortened by 2 bases and J by 8 bases, with 11 bases between the two germline ends. The CDR3 loop spans 13 amino acids. Germline V gives CDR1 SGDLS, CDR2 YYNGEE. CDR3 residues: CASSVLYTDTIYF. DNA for the CDR3: TGTGCCAGCAGCGTCCTTTATACTGACACCATATATTTT.

This clonotype was detected many times. The chain recombines TRBV28 with TRBJ1-2; D remains unclear. The V end lost 7 bases, the J end lost 8 bases, and 23 bases lay between the germline ends. The germline V gene encodes CDR1 MDHEN and CDR2 SYDVKM. This CDR3 region has 15 residues. The DNA for the CDR3 is TGTGCCAGCACCGTAGTCAGAGGCCCCCGAAACGGCTACACCTTC. It encodes CASTVVRGPRNGYTF.

Of note for this clonotype: A junction boundary mismatches the germline segment, possibly from a read error. J is TRBJ2-5 and V is TRBV7-3; D may be TRBD1 (6 bases). Germline CDR1 SGHTA, CDR2 FQGTGA. This CDR3 contains 15 residues. CDR3 loop: CASSLEGAGEETQCF. DNA for the CDR3: TGTGCCAGCAGCTTAGAGGGTGCAGGGGAAGAGACCCAGTGCTTC.

This clonotype appeared a few times. This rearrangement joins TRBV28 to TRBJ2-3; 7 bases map to TRBD2. The CDR3 runs 14 residues. The germline V gene encodes CDR1 MDHEN and CDR2 SYDVKM. V was pared by 3 bases and J by 6 bases, with 6 bases of the junction left unmatched. The chain's CDR3 is CASSFRREEDTQYF. The DNA for the CDR3 is TGTGCCAGCAGTTTTCGTCGGGAGGAGGATACGCAGTATTTT.

This clonotype has just a few counts. The genes are TRBV7-6 and TRBJ2-7; TRBD1 aligns across 9 bases. Trimming at V came to 2 bases and at J to 3 bases, leaving 11 bases not matched to a gene. The CDR3 contains 17 residues. Germline V gene sequence: CDR1 SGHVS, CDR2 FNYEAQ. This CDR3 reads CASSLRVPGQGSYEQYF. The CDR3 bases are TGTGCCAGCAGCTTACGGGTCCCGGGACAGGGCAGCTACGAGCAGTACTTC.

The sample holds many counts of this clonotype. The chain carries TRBV20-1 and TRBJ2-7; D is possibly TRBD2 (5 bases). The CDR3 has 15 amino acids. Germline CDR1 and CDR2: DFQATT and SNEGSKA (reference sequence). Trimming removed 0 bases from V and 4 bases from J, with 16 bases in between. CDR3 bases: TGCAGTGCTAGAGAAGGTTTCCGGAGAGGGTACGAGCAGTACTTC. Its protein product is CSAREGFRRGYEQYF.

This clonotype occurred a few times. The chain is built from TRBV24-1 and TRBJ2-6; 9 bases map to TRBD2. The length of the CDR3 is 17 residues. With 7 bases clipped from V and 3 bases from J, the junction kept 9 bases outside the gene matches. Germline values: CDR1 KGHDR, CDR2 SFDVKD. CDR3 in amino acids: CATRGLLAGLGANVLTF. CDR3 nucleotides: TGTGCCACCAGGGGTCTTCTAGCGGGGCTTGGGGCCAACGTCCTGACTTTC.

This clonotype was seen many times. The rearrangement links TRBV9 to TRBJ1-5, with TRBD1 as a possible D gene (6 bases). V dropped 3 bases and J dropped 4 bases, with 14 bases sitting between them. The CDR3 is 15 residues long. Germline lookup yields CDR1 SGDLS and CDR2 YYNGEE. The CDR3 DNA reads as TGTGCCAGCAGCGCGTACAGGGATCTTAATCAGCCCCAGCATTTT. Translated, it gives CASSAYRDLNQPQHF.

This clonotype was recorded a few times. CDR3 sequence reads: CASSEGLSSIYEQYF. The CDR3 nucleotides read TGTGCCAGCAGTGAAGGATTAAGTTCCATCTACGAGCAGTACTTC. The chain employs TRBV6-1 and TRBJ2-7, with unresolved D. V was clipped by 1 base and J by 3 bases, with 13 bases between them. There are 15 residues in the CDR3. Germline lookup yields CDR1 MNHNS and CDR2 SASEGT.

This clonotype was observed a few times. One junction end does not reproduce the germline sequence, and a read error may be involved. The chain has TRBV28 and TRBJ2-1; 13 nucleotides align to TRBD2. CDR3 length equals 19 residues. Germline CDR1 reads MDHEN; CDR2 reads SYDVKM. The CDR3 nucleotides read TGTGCCAGCATTAGGCCGGGACTAGCGGGGTTAATGGGCTACAATGGGCAGTTCTTC. Translated, it gives CASIRPGLAGLMGYNGQFF. Full variable domain (outside the CDR3, taken from reference TRBV28 and TRBJ2-1): DVKVTQSSRYLVKRTGEKVFLECVQDMDHENMFWYRQDPGLGLRLIYFSYDVKMKEKGDIPEGYSVSREKKERFSLILESASTNQTSMYLCASIRPGLAGLMGYNGQFFGPGTRLTVL.

In its sample, this clonotype was seen many times. The chain couples TRBV24-1 to TRBJ1-5; D is uncertain. Germline-derived CDR1 and CDR2 are KGHDR and SFDVKD. The CDR3 loop spans 16 amino acids. V was cut by 5 bases and J by 1 base, with 14 bases left in between. CDR3 region: CATSGDPGKSNQPQHF. The CDR3 nucleotides are TGTGCCACCAGTGGAGATCCGGGGAAGAGCAATCAGCCCCAGCATTTT.

This clonotype was seen ten or more times. The V call is TRBV28, the J call TRBJ1-5, with 9 nucleotides matching TRBD1. In germline, CDR1 is MDHEN, CDR2 SYDVKM. The V and J ends lost 6 bases and 6 bases, in that order; junction bases with no gene match: 6. This CDR3 has 14 amino acids. DNA for the CDR3: TGTGCCAGCAGGGACAGGGGTGGAAGTCAGCCCCAGCATTTT. Translation: CASRDRGGSQPQHF.

This clonotype was seen many times. The chain recombines TRBV9 with TRBJ1-1, with 7 bases aligning to TRBD1. Unmatched junction bases numbered 3, after V lost 0 bases and J lost 4 bases. Germline-derived CDR1 and CDR2 are SGDLS and YYNGEE. The CDR3 runs to 14 residues. CDR3 amino acids: CASSVASGGTEAFF. The CDR3 DNA sequence: TGTGCCAGCAGCGTAGCTTCAGGGGGCACTGAAGCTTTCTTT.

This clonotype was seen at least ten times. The CDR3 is CSVEPLVSGHEQFF. The DNA for the CDR3 is TGCAGCGTTGAACCCCTAGTGTCGGGCCATGAGCAGTTCTTC. This chain links TRBV29-1 with TRBJ2-1; D gene uncertain. Germline loops: CDR1 SQVTM, CDR2 ANQGSEA. The length of the CDR3 is 14 residues. V was cut by 2 bases and J by 8 bases, with 16 bases left in between.